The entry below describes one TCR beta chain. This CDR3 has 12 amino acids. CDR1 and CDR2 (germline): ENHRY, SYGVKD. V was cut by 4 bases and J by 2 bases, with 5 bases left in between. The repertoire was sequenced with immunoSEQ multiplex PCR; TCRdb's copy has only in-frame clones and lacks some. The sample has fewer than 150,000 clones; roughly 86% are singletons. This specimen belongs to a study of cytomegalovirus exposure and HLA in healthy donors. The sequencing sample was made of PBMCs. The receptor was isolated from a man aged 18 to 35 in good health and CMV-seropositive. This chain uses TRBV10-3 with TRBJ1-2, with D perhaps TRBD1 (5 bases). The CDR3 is CAISGQNYGYTF. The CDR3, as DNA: TGTGCCATCAGTGGACAGAACTATGGCTACACCTTC.